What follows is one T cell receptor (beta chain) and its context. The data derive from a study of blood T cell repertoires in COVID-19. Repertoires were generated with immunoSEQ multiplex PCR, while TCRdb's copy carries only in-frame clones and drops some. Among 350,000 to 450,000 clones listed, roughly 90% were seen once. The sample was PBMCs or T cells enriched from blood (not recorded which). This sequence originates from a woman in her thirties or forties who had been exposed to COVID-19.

Here the CDR3 reads CAWSTHRDRIIPHQPQHF. In DNA form, the CDR3 reads TGTGCCTGGAGTACCCACCGGGACAGGATAATTCCGCACCAGCCCCAGCATTTT. The chain couples TRBV30 to TRBJ1-5; 8 positions agree with TRBD1. The CDR3 has 18 amino acids. Trimming cost V 2 bases and J 7 bases; bases outside gene matches: 19. The germline V gene has CDR1 GTSNPN and CDR2 SVGIG (reference sequence).